This TCR beta chain appears in the sequencing data of a study of blood T cell repertoires in COVID-19. About the study: The United States, Italy and Spain supplied acute and convalescent COVID-19 samples. PBMCs, B-cell-depleted T cells, or T cells were the source of the cDNA or gDNA that made up the material.

Authors' processing steps: Amplified reference gene primers provided the basis for estimating nucleated cell counts. The repertoire was sequenced with immunoSEQ multiplex PCR; TCRdb's copy has only in-frame clones and lacks some. The D gene and trimming were derived from the DNA, and the V and J assignments and clone size from that table. Of some 190,000 clones in the sample, 80% to 90% are singletons; the top ten hold roughly 11%. The V end lost 6 bases, the J end lost 8 bases, and 16 bases lay between the germline ends. From germline, CDR1 is SQVTM and CDR2 ANQGSEA. This CDR3 comprises 12 residues.

This receptor was obtained from a human donor with active or convalescent COVID-19. The donor label of this sample is uncertain. The V call is TRBV29-1, the J call TRBJ1-2, with D possibly being TRBD1 (5 bases). Sequencing was carried out using peripheral blood. This CDR3 is CSVEGRGGGYTF. In DNA form, the CDR3 reads TGCAGCGTCGAGGGCCGGGGGGGAGGCTACACCTTC.